This T cell receptor (beta chain) was documented in a study of early T cells in non-severe SARS-CoV-2 infection. TCRdb re-derived calls from the 5' RACE reads in MiXCR, one entry per CDR3 protein. Found here are about 100,000 distinct CDR3 sequences, roughly 12% of them singletons; the top ten hold less than 3.5%. This CDR3 spans 15 amino acids. Germline-derived CDR1 and CDR2 are SGHTA and FQGTGA. The V gene lost 3 bases and the J gene lost 0 bases, with 11 bases spanning the gap. Sequenced sample: whole blood. The rearrangement links TRBV7-3 to TRBJ1-1; tentatively, D is TRBD1 (5 bases). The receptor was derived from an adult who was a healthcare worker with PCR-confirmed SARS-CoV-2 infection or an uninfected control (not recorded which). The CDR3 DNA sequence: TGTGCCAGCAGCTTCTTTGGGGGGATGAACACTGAAGCTTTCTTT. Encoded protein: CASSFFGGMNTEAFF.